These 24 T cell receptor beta chains were all obtained from the same sample, sequenced in a study of blood T cell repertoires in COVID-19 (TCRdb year 2020). The receptor library was made with the immunoSEQ multiplex PCR assay. TCRdb took this table from immuneACCESS and kept in-frame rearrangements with V and J called. Such tables lack part of the clones; where checked against another copy, unresolved V genes explain under half of the gap, and the rest is unexplained. For this sample there are 120,000 to 150,000 clones; approximately 82% appear just once. The ten largest clones capture 1.5% to 2% of the sample. Specimen: peripheral blood. These receptors all stem from a human donor in a cohort sampled during active COVID-19.

The V and J genes are TRBV4-2 and TRBJ2-3; 10 bases are shared with TRBD2. CDR3 size: 16 residues. V lost 3 bases and J lost 6; bases outside the gene matches: 9. Germline values: CDR1 LGHNA, CDR2 YNFKEQ. The DNA for the CDR3 is TGTGCCAGCAGCCAGCTGACTAGCGGGTCAGTGGATACGCAGTATTTT. Translating gives CASSQLTSGSVDTQYF.

The rearrangement uses TRBV27 and TRBJ2-5; the D is unclear. This CDR3 comprises 15 residues. The germline V gene has CDR1 MNHEY and CDR2 SMNVEV (reference sequence). The V gene lost 5 bases and the J gene lost 1 base, with 14 bases spanning the gap. CDR3 sequence reads: CASSPNRASQETQYF. As DNA, the CDR3 is TGTGCCAGCAGTCCCAATCGCGCATCCCAAGAGACCCAGTACTTC.

The rearrangement uses TRBV7-2 and TRBJ2-1; 7 bases are a match to TRBD2. With V trimmed by 3 bases and J by 3 bases, 2 bases remained unmatched. Germline loops: CDR1 SGHTA, CDR2 FQGNSA. CDR3 length: 14 residues. The CDR3 region is CASSFGGGYNEQFF. The CDR3, as DNA: TGTGCCAGCAGCTTTGGGGGGGGCTACAATGAGCAGTTCTTC.

The V gene is TRBV29-1, the J gene TRBJ2-7; a weak D match, TRBD1 (6 bases). The germline V gene encodes CDR1 SQVTM and CDR2 ANQGSEA. V lost 5 bases and J 0 bases, leaving 14 bases between the germline ends. CDR3 size: 14 residues. The CDR3 coding sequence is TGCAGCGTTATTACAGGGACCCTCTCCTACGAGCAGTACTTC. Translating it yields CSVITGTLSYEQYF.

The V and J genes are TRBV7-9 and TRBJ2-7; TRBD2 aligns across 8 bases. From germline, CDR1 is SEHNR and CDR2 FQNEAQ (reference sequence). The J segment lost 6 bases and the V segment lost 5 bases, leaving 9 bases of the junction unmatched. This CDR3 region has 14 residues. CDR3 nucleotides: TGTGCCAGCAGCCCAGGACTAGCAGCAGCCGAGCAGTACTTC. Translated: CASSPGLAAAEQYF.

The chain employs TRBV7-8 and TRBJ2-3; D call uncertain. Germline CDR1 and CDR2: SGHVS and FQNEAQ. This CDR3 spans 11 amino acids. Between the trimmed V and J ends, which lost 5 bases and 7 bases, there was a span of 7 bases. Written as DNA, the CDR3 is TGTGCCAGCAGCCCCTCGTATACGCAGTATTTT. Translating it yields CASSPSYTQYF.

To note about this clone: A read error may account for a junction end that differs from germline. The chain has TRBV7-7 and TRBJ2-5; D is possibly TRBD2 (6 bases). CDR1 is SSHAT, CDR2 FNYEAQ, per germline (reference sequence). The CDR3 length is 18 residues. CDR3 sequence: CASSLGNLALPGLETQYF. Here the CDR3 DNA reads TGTGCTAGCAGCTTAGGAAACCTAGCGCTCCCGGGGCTGGAGACCCAGTACTTC.

The chain joins TRBV3-1 (or the pseudogene TRBV3-2) to TRBJ2-7; the D is unclear. The V gene lost 2 bases and the J gene lost 5 bases, with 7 bases spanning the gap. The CDR3 totals 12 residues. CDR1 and CDR2 from the germline V gene are LGHDT and YNNKEL (reference sequence). DNA for the CDR3: TGTGCCAGCAGCCAATACATCGACGAGCAGTACTTC. Translating gives CASSQYIDEQYF.

This clone was seen a few times. The chain has TRBV7-3 and TRBJ2-7; 8 nucleotides align to TRBD2. CDR1 and CDR2 (germline): SGHTA, FQGTGA. V gave up 6 bases and J gave up 5 bases; unmatched junction bases: 3. The CDR3 contains 12 residues. As DNA, the CDR3 is TGTGCCAGCAGTAGCGGGAACGACGAGCAGTACTTC. Amino acid sequence: CASSSGNDEQYF.

The genes are TRBV6-6 and TRBJ2-7, with 9 bases that match TRBD2. The V gene end was trimmed by 6 bases and the J gene end by 2 bases; junction bases not matched to a gene: 8. The CDR3 runs to 15 residues. Germline assignment: CDR1 MNHNY and CDR2 SVGAGI (reference sequence). The CDR3 nucleotides are TGTGCCAGCAGGCCTCTACTAGCGGGTACCTACGAGCAGTACTTC. Protein sequence: CASRPLLAGTYEQYF.

The chain recombines TRBV7-9 with TRBJ1-1, with a possible D match to TRBD1 (5 bases). Trimming stripped 3 bases from V and 2 bases from J, with 7 bases between. Germline V gene data show CDR1 as SEHNR and CDR2 as FQNEAQ (reference sequence). The CDR3 has 13 residues. In nucleotides, the CDR3 is TGTGCCAGCAGCTTTCAGGGCAACACTGAAGCTTTCTTT. Translated, it gives CASSFQGNTEAFF.

The chain combines TRBV5-1 with TRBJ1-1; D ambiguous. Looked up from germline, CDR1 is SGHRS and CDR2 is YFSETQ. The CDR3 extends over 13 amino acids. The V end was cut by 0 bases, the J end by 2 bases, with 5 bases between. The CDR3 DNA reads TGCGCCAGCAGCTTGGACCTAAACACTGAAGCTTTCTTT. It encodes CASSLDLNTEAFF.

V gene TRBV20-1 combines with J gene TRBJ1-1; D ambiguous. The length of the CDR3 is 11 residues. Germline CDR1 DFQATT, CDR2 SNEGSKA (reference sequence). Deletions cut 5 bases from V and 5 bases from J, with 9 bases between. The CDR3 reads CSASTTTEAFF. CDR3 DNA: TGCAGTGCTTCGACTACTACTGAAGCTTTCTTT.

The V gene is TRBV7-2, the J gene TRBJ2-1; maybe TRBD2 (5 bases). V was shortened by 1 base and J by 6 bases, with 7 bases between the two germline ends. CDR1 SGHTA and CDR2 FQGNSA come from the germline V gene. The CDR3 length is 13 residues. CDR3 sequence: CASSLGTGNEQFF. The CDR3 DNA reads TGTGCCAGCAGCTTAGGGACTGGCAATGAGCAGTTCTTC.

This chain links TRBV18 with TRBJ2-2; the match to TRBD1 covers 12 bases. CDR3 length equals 16 residues. From germline, CDR1 is KGHSH and CDR2 LQKENI. The junction had 3 bases not matched to a gene; V was cut back by 0 bases and J by 7 bases. The CDR3, as DNA: TGTGCCAGCTCACCACCGGGACAGGGGGCGATCGGGGAGCTGTTTTTT. It encodes CASSPPGQGAIGELFF.

The chain couples TRBV28 to TRBJ2-5; TRBD2 matches 9 bases. The germline CDR1 and CDR2 sequences are MDHEN and SYDVKM. The J segment lost 4 bases and the V segment lost 7 bases, leaving 10 bases of the junction unmatched. The CDR3 runs 15 residues. The CDR3 coding sequence is TGTGCCAGCATACGGGCGGGAGGGCCGAGAGAGACCCAGTACTTC. Protein sequence: CASIRAGGPRETQYF. Full variable domain (outside the CDR3, taken from reference TRBV28 and TRBJ2-5): DVKVTQSSRYLVKRTGEKVFLECVQDMDHENMFWYRQDPGLGLRLIYFSYDVKMKEKGDIPEGYSVSREKKERFSLILESASTNQTSMYLCASIRAGGPRETQYFGPGTRLLVL.

The rearrangement uses TRBV2 and TRBJ2-1; 7 bases agree with TRBD1. The CDR3 has 19 amino acids. J gave up 8 bases and V 3 bases, and 22 bases lay outside the gene matches. Germline V gene lookup returns CDR1 SNHLY and CDR2 FYNNEI. The chain's CDR3 is CASSEWFGDRQGQWDEQFF. CDR3 DNA: TGTGCCAGCAGTGAGTGGTTTGGGGATCGGCAGGGACAGTGGGATGAGCAGTTCTTC.

The chain employs TRBV29-1 and TRBJ2-7; D not certain. V was shortened by 1 base and J by 6 bases, with 13 bases between the two germline ends. Germline V gene data show CDR1 as SQVTM and CDR2 as ANQGSEA. This CDR3 comprises 13 residues. This CDR3 reads CSVEGPLYGEQYF. CDR3 DNA sequence: TGCAGCGTTGAAGGCCCTCTATATGGCGAGCAGTACTTC.

J is TRBJ1-5 and V is TRBV27; D is ambiguous. The V and J ends lost 5 bases and 2 bases respectively, with 7 bases between them. Germline CDR1 is MNHEY and CDR2 is SMNVEV (reference sequence). This CDR3 has 13 residues. CDR3 region: CASSNSRNQPQHF. CDR3 bases: TGTGCCAGCAGTAACAGTCGCAATCAGCCCCAGCATTTT.

V gene TRBV19 combines with J gene TRBJ2-3, with D maybe TRBD2 (5 bases). The V gene's germline CDR1 is LNHDA and CDR2 SQIVND (reference sequence). CDR3 length: 13 amino acids. Trimming took 6 bases from V and 0 from J, leaving 7 bases between them. In nucleotides, the CDR3 is TGTGCCAGTAGGAGGGTTAGCACAGATACGCAGTATTTT. Amino acid sequence: CASRRVSTDTQYF.

The V gene is TRBV25-1, the J gene TRBJ2-7; the D gene is possibly TRBD1 (5 bases). From germline, CDR1 is MGHDK and CDR2 SYGVNS. The CDR3 covers 15 residues. The ends were cut back, 1 base at V and 3 bases at J, with 13 bases in the middle. This CDR3 reads CASSELERGHYEQYF. DNA for the CDR3: TGTGCCAGCAGTGAATTAGAAAGGGGTCACTACGAGCAGTACTTC.

The chain combines TRBV7-3 with TRBJ2-3; no clear D gene. Germline-derived CDR1 and CDR2 are SGHTA and FQGTGA. The CDR3 consists of 13 residues. The ends were cut back, 0 bases at V and 6 bases at J, with 7 bases in the middle. CDR3 nucleotide sequence: TGTGCCAGCAGCTTAACGTTCCGGGATACGCAGTATTTT. Translation: CASSLTFRDTQYF.

This sequence joins TRBV2 and TRBJ2-1, with TRBD2 identical over 14 bases. Germline loops: CDR1 SNHLY, CDR2 FYNNEI. CDR3 length: 13 residues. Trimming removed 6 bases from V and 10 bases from J; junction bases left unmatched: 2. DNA for the CDR3: TGTGCCAGCAGACGGACTAGCGGGAGGGAGCAGTTCTTC. It codes for CASRRTSGREQFF.

The chain joins TRBV6-1 to TRBJ2-5, with 10 bases identical to TRBD2. J gave up 5 bases and V 1 base, and 7 bases lay outside the gene matches. The germline gives CDR1 MNHNS, CDR2 SASEGT. This CDR3 spans 16 amino acids. The CDR3 sequence is CASSEGVAGGGETQYF. In DNA, the CDR3 is TGTGCCAGCAGTGAAGGGGTAGCGGGAGGCGGGGAGACCCAGTACTTC.